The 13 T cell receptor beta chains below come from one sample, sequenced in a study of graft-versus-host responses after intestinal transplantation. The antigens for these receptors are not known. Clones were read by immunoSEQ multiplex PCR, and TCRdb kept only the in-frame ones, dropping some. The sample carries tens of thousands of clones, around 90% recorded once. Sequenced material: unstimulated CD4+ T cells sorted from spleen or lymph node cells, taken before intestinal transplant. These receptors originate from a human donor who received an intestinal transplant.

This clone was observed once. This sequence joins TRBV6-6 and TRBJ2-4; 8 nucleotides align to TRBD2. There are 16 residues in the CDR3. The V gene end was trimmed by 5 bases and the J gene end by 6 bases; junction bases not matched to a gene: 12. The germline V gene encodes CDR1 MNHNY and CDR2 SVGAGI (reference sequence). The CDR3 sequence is CASSSGTSKSGNIQYF. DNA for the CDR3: TGTGCCAGCAGTAGCGGGACTAGTAAGTCGGGAAACATTCAGTACTTC.

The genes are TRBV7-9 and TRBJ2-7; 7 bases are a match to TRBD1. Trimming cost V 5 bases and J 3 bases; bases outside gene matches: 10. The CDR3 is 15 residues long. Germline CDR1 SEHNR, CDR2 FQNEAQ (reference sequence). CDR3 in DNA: TGTGCCAGCAGCCTTACCCGGGACAGCTTCTACGAGCAGTACTTC. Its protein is CASSLTRDSFYEQYF. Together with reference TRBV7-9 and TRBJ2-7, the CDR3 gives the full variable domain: DTGVSQNPRHKITKRGQNVTFRCDPISEHNRLYWYRQTLGQGPEFLTYFQNEAQLEKSRLLSDRFSAERPKGSFSTLEIQRTEQGDSAMYLCASSLTRDSFYEQYFGPGTRLTVT.

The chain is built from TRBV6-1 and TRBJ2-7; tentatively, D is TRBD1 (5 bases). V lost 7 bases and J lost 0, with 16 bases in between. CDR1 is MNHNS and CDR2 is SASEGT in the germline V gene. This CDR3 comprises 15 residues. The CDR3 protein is CASTGPQGTSYEQYF. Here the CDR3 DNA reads TGTGCCAGCACTGGCCCCCAGGGAACCTCCTACGAGCAGTACTTC.

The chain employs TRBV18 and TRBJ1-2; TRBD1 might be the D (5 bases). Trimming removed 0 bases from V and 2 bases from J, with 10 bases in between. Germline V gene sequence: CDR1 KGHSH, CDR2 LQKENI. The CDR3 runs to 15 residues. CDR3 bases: TGTGCCAGCTCACCACCGCGGTCAGGGAACTATGGCTACACCTTC. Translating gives CASSPPRSGNYGYTF.

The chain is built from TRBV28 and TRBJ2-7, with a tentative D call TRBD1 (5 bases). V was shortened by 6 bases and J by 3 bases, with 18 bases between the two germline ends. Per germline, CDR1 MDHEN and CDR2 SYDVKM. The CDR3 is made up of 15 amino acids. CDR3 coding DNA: TGTGCCAGCAGAGGAACAGGCGCACGATTCTACGAGCAGTACTTC. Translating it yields CASRGTGARFYEQYF.

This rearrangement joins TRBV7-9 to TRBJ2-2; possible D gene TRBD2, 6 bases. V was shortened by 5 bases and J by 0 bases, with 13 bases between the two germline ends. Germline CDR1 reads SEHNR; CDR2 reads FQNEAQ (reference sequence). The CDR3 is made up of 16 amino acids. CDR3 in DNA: TGTGCCAGCAGCGACTCCCGGGGGTCGAACACCGGGGAGCTGTTTTTT. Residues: CASSDSRGSNTGELFF. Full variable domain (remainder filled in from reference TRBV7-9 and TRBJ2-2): DTGVSQNPRHKITKRGQNVTFRCDPISEHNRLYWYRQTLGQGPEFLTYFQNEAQLEKSRLLSDRFSAERPKGSFSTLEIQRTEQGDSAMYLCASSDSRGSNTGELFFGEGSRLTVL.

The CDR3 loop reads CSPSSFLEQFF. The DNA for the CDR3 is TGCAGTCCTTCTAGCTTCTTAGAGCAGTTCTTC. The chain uses TRBV20-1 and TRBJ2-1, with D possibly matching TRBD2 (5 bases). Looked up from germline, CDR1 is DFQATT and CDR2 is SNEGSKA (reference sequence). This CDR3 has 11 amino acids. Trimming left V 8 bases short and J 10 bases short, with 15 bases between.

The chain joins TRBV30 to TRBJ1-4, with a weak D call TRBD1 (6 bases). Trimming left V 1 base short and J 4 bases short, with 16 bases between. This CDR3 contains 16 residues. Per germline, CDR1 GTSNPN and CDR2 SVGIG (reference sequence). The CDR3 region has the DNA TGTGCCTGGAGTGGGTTGGAGAGACAGGTTAATGAAAAACTGTTTTTT. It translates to CAWSGLERQVNEKLFF.

CDR3 in DNA: TGTGCCTGGAGTATCCGTGCGGGGGGAGATACGCAGTATTTT. This sequence encodes CAWSIRAGGDTQYF. The chain is built from TRBV30 and TRBJ2-3, with 8 positions matching TRBD2. V was pared by 2 bases and J by 5 bases, with 6 bases of the junction left unmatched. Germline lookup yields CDR1 GTSNPN and CDR2 SVGIG (reference sequence). The CDR3 is 14 residues long. Filled out from reference TRBV30 and TRBJ2-3, the complete variable domain reads SQTIHQWPATLVQPVGSPLSLECTVEGTSNPNLYWYRQAAGRGLQLLFYSVGIGQISSEVPQNLSASRPQDRQFILSSKKLLLSDSGFYLCAWSIRAGGDTQYFGPGTRLTVL.

CDR3 in amino acids: CSAEAHEQYF. CDR3 DNA: TGCAGTGCTGAGGCGCACGAGCAGTACTTC. This rearrangement joins TRBV20-1 to TRBJ2-7; D gene ambiguous. Trimming removed 5 bases at V and 5 bases at J, with 7 bases between. CDR1 is DFQATT, CDR2 SNEGSKA, per germline (reference sequence). The CDR3 spans 10 residues.

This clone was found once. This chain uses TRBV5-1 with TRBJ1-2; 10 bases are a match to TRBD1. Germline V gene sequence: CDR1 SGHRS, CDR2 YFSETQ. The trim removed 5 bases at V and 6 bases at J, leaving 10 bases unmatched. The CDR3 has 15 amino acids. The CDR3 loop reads CASRPPGQGSDGYTF. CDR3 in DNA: TGCGCCAGCAGACCGCCGGGACAGGGGTCAGATGGCTACACCTTC.

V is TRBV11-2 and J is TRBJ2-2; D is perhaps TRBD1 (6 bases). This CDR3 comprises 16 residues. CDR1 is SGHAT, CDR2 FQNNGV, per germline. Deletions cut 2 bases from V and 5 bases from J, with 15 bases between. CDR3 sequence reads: CASSLSLPGETGELFF. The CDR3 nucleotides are TGTGCCAGCAGCTTAAGCTTGCCAGGGGAAACCGGGGAGCTGTTTTTT.

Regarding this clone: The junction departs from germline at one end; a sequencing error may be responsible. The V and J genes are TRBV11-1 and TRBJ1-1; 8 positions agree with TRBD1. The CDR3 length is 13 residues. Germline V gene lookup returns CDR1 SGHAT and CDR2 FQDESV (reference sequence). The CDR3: CASSLALSSTGEF. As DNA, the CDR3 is TGTGCCAGCAGCTTAGCGCTATCCTCGACAGGGGAGTTT. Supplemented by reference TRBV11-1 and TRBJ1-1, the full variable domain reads EAEVAQSPRYKITEKSQAVAFWCDPISGHATLYWYRQILGQGPELLVQFQDESVVDDSQLPKDRFSAERLKGVDSTLKIQPAELGDSAMYLCASSLALSSTGEFGQGTRLTVV.